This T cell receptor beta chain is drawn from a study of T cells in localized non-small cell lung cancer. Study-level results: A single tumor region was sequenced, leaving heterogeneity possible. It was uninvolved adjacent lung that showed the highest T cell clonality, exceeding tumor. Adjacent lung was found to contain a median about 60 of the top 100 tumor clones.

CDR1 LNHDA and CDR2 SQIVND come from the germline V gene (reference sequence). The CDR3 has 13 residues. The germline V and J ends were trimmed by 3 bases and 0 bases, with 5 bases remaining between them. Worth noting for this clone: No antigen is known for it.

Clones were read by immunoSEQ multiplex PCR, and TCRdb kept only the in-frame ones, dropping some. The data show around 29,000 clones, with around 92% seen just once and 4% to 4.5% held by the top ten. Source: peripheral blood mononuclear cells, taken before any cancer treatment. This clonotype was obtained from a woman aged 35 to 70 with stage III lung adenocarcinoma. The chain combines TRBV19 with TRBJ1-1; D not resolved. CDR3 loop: CASSISVNTEAFF. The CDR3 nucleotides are TGTGCCAGTAGTATCTCAGTGAACACTGAAGCTTTCTTT.